These 11 T cell receptor beta chains were sequenced from one sample in a study of siplizumab effects on memory and regulatory T cells. Libraries were prepared by immunoSEQ multiplex PCR; TCRdb keeps only in-frame clonotypes and omits some of them. The table includes around 100,000 clones, 75% to 95% detected once. Input material: CD4+ T cells sorted from blood. These receptors were collected from a human donor in good health. Some clones in this sample may be carry-over from other donors' samples.

The rearrangement joins TRBV5-1 to TRBJ2-2; D is possibly TRBD1 or TRBD2 (5 bases each). The V end lost 3 bases, the J end lost 4 bases, and 13 bases lay between the germline ends. The CDR3 is 15 amino acids. In germline, CDR1 is SGHRS, CDR2 YFSETQ. The CDR3 nucleotides are TGCGCCAGCAGCTCGTTTTGGGGGTCCACCGGGGAGCTGTTTTTT. Translated: CASSSFWGSTGELFF.

V gene TRBV12-5 combines with J gene TRBJ2-2, with 7 bases fitting TRBD1. The CDR3 totals 16 residues. Germline V gene data show CDR1 as LGHNT and CDR2 as FRNRAP. Losses at the gene ends were 1 base for V and 1 base for J; bases not matched to a gene: 3. The CDR3 DNA reads as TGTGCTAGTGGTTTGGGACAGGGTGGGAACACCGGGGAGCTGTTTTTT. Protein: CASGLGQGGNTGELFF.

The chain combines TRBV11-2 with TRBJ2-7, with TRBD2 as a possible D gene (5 bases). Trimming removed 1 base from V and 0 bases from J, with 7 bases in between. The CDR3 covers 14 residues. Germline V gene lookup returns CDR1 SGHAT and CDR2 FQNNGV. The CDR3 region has the DNA TGTGCCAGCAGCTTAGTGAGGGCCTCCTACGAGCAGTACTTC. This sequence encodes CASSLVRASYEQYF.

V is TRBV7-9 and J is TRBJ1-1, with 10 bases aligning to TRBD1. Germline lookup yields CDR1 SEHNR and CDR2 FQNEAQ (reference sequence). The V segment lost 1 base and the J segment 1 base; nucleotides outside the gene matches: 3. The CDR3 sequence is 16 residues long. CDR3 sequence reads: CASSLETGGPNTEAFF. For the CDR3, the DNA is TGTGCCAGCAGCTTAGAGACAGGGGGCCCGAACACTGAAGCTTTCTTT.

The chain is built from TRBV5-4 and TRBJ1-3; a weak D match, TRBD1 (5 bases). The ends were cut back, 2 bases at V and 3 bases at J, with 15 bases in the middle. The CDR3 totals 16 residues. Germline CDR1 SGHNT, CDR2 YYREEE (reference sequence). The CDR3 sequence is CASSLAQGLSGNTIYF. The DNA for the CDR3 is TGTGCCAGCAGCTTAGCGCAGGGTTTAAGTGGAAACACCATATATTTT.

The rearrangement joins TRBV7-8 to TRBJ2-7; the D is unclear. Between the trimmed V and J ends, which lost 2 bases and 3 bases, there was a span of 2 bases. The CDR3 has 11 amino acids. Germline-derived CDR1 and CDR2 are SGHVS and FQNEAQ. DNA of the CDR3: TGTGCCAGCAGCTTACTCTACGAGCAGTACTTC. This codes for CASSLLYEQYF.

The chain recombines TRBV19 with TRBJ1-2; D not resolved. V lost 4 bases, J lost 0 bases, and 6 bases lay in between. There are 13 residues in the CDR3. Germline assignment: CDR1 LNHDA and CDR2 SQIVND (reference sequence). This CDR3 is CASSSGANYGYTF. CDR3 coding DNA: TGTGCCAGTAGTAGCGGAGCTAACTATGGCTACACCTTC.

The CDR3 region has the DNA TGTGCCAGCAGCTCGACAGGGTACTCTGGAAACACCATATATTTT. Encoded protein: CASSSTGYSGNTIYF. J is TRBJ1-3 and V is TRBV7-9; 7 nucleotides align to TRBD1. Germline V gene sequence: CDR1 SEHNR, CDR2 FQNEAQ (reference sequence). After removal of 4 bases from V and 0 bases from J, the junction contained 3 bases not matched to a gene. The CDR3 covers 15 residues. The entire variable domain, with the rest obtained from reference TRBV7-9 and TRBJ1-3, is as follows: DTGVSQNPRHKITKRGQNVTFRCDPISEHNRLYWYRQTLGQGPEFLTYFQNEAQLEKSRLLSDRFSAERPKGSFSTLEIQRTEQGDSAMYLCASSSTGYSGNTIYFGEGSWLTVV.

The gene calls are TRBV15 and TRBJ1-5; D perhaps matches TRBD1 (5 bases). V gave up 4 bases and J gave up 1 base, with 14 bases separating them. CDR3 length equals 16 residues. The germline CDR1 and CDR2 sequences are LNHNV and YYDKDF (reference sequence). The CDR3 nucleotides are TGTGCCACCAGCAAAGGGACCCGCGGGAGCAATCAGCCCCAGCATTTT. It yields the protein CATSKGTRGSNQPQHF.

The chain links TRBV5-4 to TRBJ2-3; possibly TRBD2 for D (5 bases). Germline CDR1 reads SGHNT; CDR2 reads YYREEE (reference sequence). Trimming cost V 4 bases and J 0 bases, with 15 bases left between them. This CDR3 region has 16 residues. CDR3 sequence reads: CASSPGLSRSTDTQYF. The CDR3 DNA is TGTGCCAGCAGCCCCGGACTTTCCCGGAGCACAGATACGCAGTATTTT.

The J gene is TRBJ2-7, the V gene TRBV7-2, with 7 bases that match TRBD2. The CDR3 has 15 amino acids. V dropped 5 bases and J dropped 4; count of bases not matched to a gene: 11. Germline V gene lookup returns CDR1 SGHTA and CDR2 FQGNSA. The CDR3, as DNA: TGTGCCAGCAGCCGCGGGAGCGGGACCCAATACGAGCAGTACTTC. As protein: CASSRGSGTQYEQYF.